The rows below give T cell receptor beta chains drawn from one sample of a study of preoperative IRX-2 immunotherapy in early breast cancer. Repertoires were generated with immunoSEQ multiplex PCR, while TCRdb's copy carries only in-frame clones and drops some. The data contain about 62,000 clones, roughly 94% of them singletons. Sampling was carried out from a patient treated with IRX-2 immunotherapy. The receptors here all came from a human donor with breast cancer. The CDR3 runs from the conserved cysteine through the conserved F or W. A D gene is named only where the DNA matches it firmly. A clone size is listed for some rows: how often the clone was seen (once, few, many), or a class if it is expanded.

cdr3_aa: CASSTGRGLREKLFF; cdr3_nt: TGTGCCAGCAGTACAGGGCGGGGCCTTCGAGAAAAACTGTTTTTT; cdr3_length: 15; clone_size: .; j_call: TRBJ1-4; v_call: TRBV28; d_call: .
cdr3_aa: CASSFGGGTDTQYF; cdr3_nt: TGTGCCAGCAGCTTCGGTGGGGGCACAGATACGCAGTATTTT; cdr3_length: 14; clone_size: .; j_call: TRBJ2-3; v_call: TRBV7-9; d_call: .
cdr3_aa: CASSTNLAGITDTQYF; cdr3_nt: TGTGCCAGCAGTACAAACCTAGCGGGAATCACAGATACGCAGTATTTT; cdr3_length: 16; clone_size: .; j_call: TRBJ2-3; v_call: TRBV28; d_call: TRBD2
cdr3_aa: CASSLEAMGFWFF; cdr3_nt: TGCGCCAGCAGCTTGGAGGCCATGGGCTTTTGGTTCTTC; cdr3_length: 13; clone_size: .; j_call: TRBJ2-1; v_call: TRBV5-1; d_call: .
cdr3_aa: CAARGVANEKLFF; cdr3_nt: TGTGCCGCGAGAGGGGTGGCTAATGAAAAACTGTTTTTT; cdr3_length: 13; clone_size: .; j_call: TRBJ1-4; v_call: TRBV19; d_call: .
cdr3_aa: CASKGDGGDTQYF; cdr3_nt: TGTGCCAGCAAGGGGGACGGGGGAGATACGCAGTATTTT; cdr3_length: 13; clone_size: .; j_call: TRBJ2-3; v_call: TRBV28; d_call: .
cdr3_aa: CASSSKLGTSHNEQFF; cdr3_nt: TGTGCCAGCAGCTCAAAGCTCGGGACTAGCCACAATGAGCAGTTCTTC; cdr3_length: 16; clone_size: .; j_call: TRBJ2-1; v_call: TRBV7-8; d_call: TRBD2
cdr3_aa: CASSKSYNSPLHF; cdr3_nt: TGCGCCAGCAGCAAAAGCTATAATTCACCCCTCCACTTT; cdr3_length: 13; clone_size: .; j_call: TRBJ1-6; v_call: TRBV5-1; d_call: .
cdr3_aa: CSVGSSTKEQYF; cdr3_nt: TGCAGCGTTGGTAGCTCTACGAAGGAGCAGTACTTC; cdr3_length: 12; clone_size: .; j_call: TRBJ2-7; v_call: TRBV29-1; d_call: .
cdr3_aa: CASSPGSGEAFF; cdr3_nt: TGTGCCAGCAGCCCCGGAAGCGGTGAGGCTTTCTTT; cdr3_length: 12; clone_size: .; j_call: TRBJ1-1; v_call: TRBV7-3; d_call: .
cdr3_aa: CASRAGANTGELFF; cdr3_nt: TGTGCCAGCAGGGCGGGAGCGAACACCGGGGAGCTGTTTTTT; cdr3_length: 14; clone_size: once; j_call: TRBJ2-2; v_call: TRBV28; d_call: TRBD2
cdr3_aa: CASSLEADTQYF; cdr3_nt: TGTGCCAGCAGCTTAGAGGCAGATACGCAGTATTTT; cdr3_length: 12; clone_size: .; j_call: TRBJ2-3; v_call: TRBV7-8; d_call: .
cdr3_aa: CASSYGQGVNEQYF; cdr3_nt: TGTGCCAGCAGTTACGGACAGGGTGTGAACGAGCAGTACTTC; cdr3_length: 14; clone_size: .; j_call: TRBJ2-7; v_call: TRBV6-5; d_call: TRBD1
cdr3_aa: CASSSIYNEQFF; cdr3_nt: TGTGCCAGCAGCTCCATCTACAATGAGCAGTTCTTC; cdr3_length: 12; clone_size: .; j_call: TRBJ2-1; v_call: TRBV2; d_call: .
cdr3_aa: CASSLDRDNEKLFF; cdr3_nt: TGCGCCAGCAGCTTGGACAGAGATAATGAAAAACTGTTTTTT; cdr3_length: 14; clone_size: .; j_call: TRBJ1-4; v_call: TRBV5-1; d_call: .
cdr3_aa: CAWSVLATGNEQFF; cdr3_nt: TGTGCCTGGAGTGTACTTGCCACCGGGAATGAGCAGTTCTTC; cdr3_length: 14; clone_size: .; j_call: TRBJ2-1; v_call: TRBV30; d_call: .
cdr3_aa: CSVSRTGNTEAFF; cdr3_nt: TGCAGCGTTTCCCGGACGGGGAACACTGAAGCTTTCTTT; cdr3_length: 13; clone_size: .; j_call: TRBJ1-1; v_call: TRBV29-1; d_call: .
cdr3_aa: CASSWTSGGTGELFF; cdr3_nt: TGTGCCAGCAGCTGGACTAGCGGGGGCACCGGGGAGCTGTTTTTT; cdr3_length: 15; clone_size: .; j_call: TRBJ2-2; v_call: TRBV7-2; d_call: TRBD2
cdr3_aa: CASSLVQGTSYEQYF; cdr3_nt: TGTGCCAGCAGCTTGGTACAGGGGACCTCCTACGAGCAGTACTTC; cdr3_length: 15; clone_size: .; j_call: TRBJ2-7; v_call: TRBV7-9; d_call: TRBD1
cdr3_aa: CSGVRVNSDTQYF; cdr3_nt: TGCAGCGGGGTAAGGGTCAATTCAGATACGCAGTATTTT; cdr3_length: 13; clone_size: once; j_call: TRBJ2-3; v_call: TRBV29-1; d_call: .
cdr3_aa: CASTSLGYEQYF; cdr3_nt: TGCGCCAGCACGAGCCTCGGATACGAGCAGTACTTC; cdr3_length: 12; clone_size: .; j_call: TRBJ2-7; v_call: TRBV5-1; d_call: .
cdr3_aa: CASSPGQGSTDTQYF; cdr3_nt: TGTGCCAGCAGCCCCGGACAGGGATCCACAGATACGCAGTATTTT; cdr3_length: 15; clone_size: .; j_call: TRBJ2-3; v_call: TRBV6-5; d_call: TRBD1
cdr3_aa: CASSLVEGLTEAFF; cdr3_nt: TGTGCCAGCTCATTAGTCGAGGGGCTCACTGAAGCTTTCTTT; cdr3_length: 14; clone_size: .; j_call: TRBJ1-1; v_call: TRBV18; d_call: .
cdr3_aa: CAWNSGGGGSPLHF; cdr3_nt: TGTGCCTGGAATAGCGGGGGAGGTGGATCACCCCTCCACTTT; cdr3_length: 14; clone_size: .; j_call: TRBJ1-6; v_call: TRBV30; d_call: .
cdr3_aa: CASSLVPLAGGTDTQYF; cdr3_nt: TGCGCCAGCAGCTTGGTACCTCTAGCGGGTGGCACAGATACGCAGTATTTT; cdr3_length: 17; clone_size: .; j_call: TRBJ2-3; v_call: TRBV5-1; d_call: TRBD2
cdr3_aa: CASSLTSGRLEEQYF; cdr3_nt: TGTGCCAGCAGTCTAACTAGCGGGAGGCTGGAAGAGCAGTACTTC; cdr3_length: 15; clone_size: .; j_call: TRBJ2-7; v_call: TRBV28; d_call: TRBD2
cdr3_aa: CASSSTGRPQHF; cdr3_nt: TGTGCCAGCAGCTCAACCGGGCGGCCCCAGCATTTT; cdr3_length: 12; clone_size: .; j_call: TRBJ1-5; v_call: TRBV7-2; d_call: .
cdr3_aa: CASSPTGAPGYTF; cdr3_nt: TGTGCCAGCAGCCCGACAGGGGCTCCTGGCTACACCTTC; cdr3_length: 13; clone_size: .; j_call: TRBJ1-2; v_call: TRBV7-2; d_call: TRBD1
cdr3_aa: CASGTSYSDTQYF; cdr3_nt: TGCGCCAGCGGGACTTCGTACTCAGATACGCAGTATTTT; cdr3_length: 13; clone_size: .; j_call: TRBJ2-3; v_call: TRBV5-1; d_call: .
cdr3_aa: CASSVGQGSVYEQYF; cdr3_nt: TGTGCCAGCAGCGTAGGACAGGGATCCGTCTACGAGCAGTACTTC; cdr3_length: 15; clone_size: .; j_call: TRBJ2-7; v_call: TRBV9; d_call: TRBD1
cdr3_aa: CASSLGGGVGQETQYF; cdr3_nt: TGTGCCAGCAGCTTAGGCGGGGGGGTCGGGCAAGAGACCCAGTACTTC; cdr3_length: 16; clone_size: .; j_call: TRBJ2-5; v_call: TRBV13; d_call: TRBD2
cdr3_aa: CSASLAGFSGELFF; cdr3_nt: TGCAGCGCCTCTTTGGCGGGTTTCTCCGGGGAGCTGTTTTTT; cdr3_length: 14; clone_size: .; j_call: TRBJ2-2; v_call: TRBV29-1; d_call: .
cdr3_aa: CASRGLAASYEQYF; cdr3_nt: TGCGCCAGCAGAGGACTAGCGGCCTCCTACGAGCAGTACTTC; cdr3_length: 14; clone_size: once; j_call: TRBJ2-7; v_call: TRBV5-1; d_call: TRBD2
cdr3_aa: CASSFGTNYGYTF; cdr3_nt: TGTGCCAGCAGCTTCGGGACAAACTATGGCTACACCTTC; cdr3_length: 13; clone_size: .; j_call: TRBJ1-2; v_call: TRBV7-2; d_call: .
cdr3_aa: CASKLAGGTDTQYF; cdr3_nt: TGTGCCAGCAAGCTAGCGGGGGGCACAGATACGCAGTATTTT; cdr3_length: 14; clone_size: .; j_call: TRBJ2-3; v_call: TRBV27; d_call: TRBD2
cdr3_aa: CAWSVRGLGEKLFF; cdr3_nt: TGTGCCTGGAGTGTACGGGGGCTCGGTGAAAAACTGTTTTTT; cdr3_length: 14; clone_size: .; j_call: TRBJ1-4; v_call: TRBV30; d_call: .
cdr3_aa: CASSLGDPNTEAFF; cdr3_nt: TGTGCCAGCAGCCTCGGGGATCCGAACACTGAAGCTTTCTTT; cdr3_length: 14; clone_size: .; j_call: TRBJ1-1; v_call: TRBV11-2; d_call: .
cdr3_aa: CASSLGAYQPQHF; cdr3_nt: TGCGCCAGCAGCCTGGGGGCCTATCAGCCCCAGCATTTT; cdr3_length: 13; clone_size: .; j_call: TRBJ1-5; v_call: TRBV5-1; d_call: .
cdr3_aa: CASSDRDRSYEQYF; cdr3_nt: TGTGCCAGCAGTGACCGGGACAGATCCTACGAGCAGTACTTC; cdr3_length: 14; clone_size: .; j_call: TRBJ2-7; v_call: TRBV6-1; d_call: TRBD1
cdr3_aa: CAWSADTYQETQYF; cdr3_nt: TGTGCCTGGAGTGCCGACACCTACCAAGAGACCCAGTACTTC; cdr3_length: 14; clone_size: .; j_call: TRBJ2-5; v_call: TRBV30; d_call: .
cdr3_aa: CATSRSEVRIHLTKLFF; cdr3_nt: TGTGCCACCAGCAGATCAGAGGTCAGAATCCACCTTACCAAACTGTTTTTT; cdr3_length: 17; clone_size: .; j_call: TRBJ1-4; v_call: TRBV15; d_call: .
cdr3_aa: CASNQRPASFGYTF; cdr3_nt: TGTGCCAGCAACCAGAGGCCCGCGAGTTTCGGCTACACCTTC; cdr3_length: 14; clone_size: .; j_call: TRBJ1-2; v_call: TRBV5-5; d_call: .